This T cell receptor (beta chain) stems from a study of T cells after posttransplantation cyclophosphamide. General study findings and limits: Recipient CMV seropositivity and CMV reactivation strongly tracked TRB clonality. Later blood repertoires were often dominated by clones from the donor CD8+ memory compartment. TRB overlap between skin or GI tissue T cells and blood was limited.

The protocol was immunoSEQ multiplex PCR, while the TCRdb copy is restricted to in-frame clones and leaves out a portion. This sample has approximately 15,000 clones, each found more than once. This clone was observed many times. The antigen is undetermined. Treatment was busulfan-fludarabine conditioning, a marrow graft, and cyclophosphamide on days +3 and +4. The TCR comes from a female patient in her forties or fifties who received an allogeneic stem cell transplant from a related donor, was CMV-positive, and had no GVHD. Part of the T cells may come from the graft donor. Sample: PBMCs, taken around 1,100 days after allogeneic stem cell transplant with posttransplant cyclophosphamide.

CDR3 in amino acids: CASSGTDYSNQPQHF. DNA for the CDR3: TGTGCCAGCAGTGGGACAGATTATAGCAATCAGCCCCAGCATTTT. The chain recombines TRBV25-1 with TRBJ1-5, with D possibly being TRBD1 (6 bases). Germline V gene data show CDR1 as MGHDK and CDR2 as SYGVNS. CDR3 length: 15 residues. Trimming removed 4 bases from V and 0 bases from J, with 10 bases in between.